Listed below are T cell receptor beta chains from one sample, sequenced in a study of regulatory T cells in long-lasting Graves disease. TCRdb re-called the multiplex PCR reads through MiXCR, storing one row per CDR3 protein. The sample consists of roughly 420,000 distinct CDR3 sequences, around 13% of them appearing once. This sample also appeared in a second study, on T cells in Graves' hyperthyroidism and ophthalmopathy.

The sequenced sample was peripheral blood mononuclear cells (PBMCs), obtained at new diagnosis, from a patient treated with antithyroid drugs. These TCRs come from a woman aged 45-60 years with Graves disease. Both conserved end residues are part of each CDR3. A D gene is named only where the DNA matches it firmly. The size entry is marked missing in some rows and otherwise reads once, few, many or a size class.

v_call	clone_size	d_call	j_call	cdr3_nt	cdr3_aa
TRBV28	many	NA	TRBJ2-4	TGTGCCAGCAAGCAGGCAGGGACCTTTGTGTCCAAAAACATTCAGTACTTC	CASKQAGTFVSKNIQYF
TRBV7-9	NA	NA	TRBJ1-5	TGTGCCAGCAGCTTCGTTGGGGCGCGGGGCAATCAGCCCCAGCATTTT	CASSFVGARGNQPQHF
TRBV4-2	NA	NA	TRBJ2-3	TGTGCCAGCAGCCAAGTAGTTTCCTTCACAGATACGCAGTATTTT	CASSQVVSFTDTQYF
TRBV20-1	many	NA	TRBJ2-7	TGCAGTGCTAGCTTAAGTAGCTCCTACGAGCAGTACTTC	CSASLSSSYEQYF
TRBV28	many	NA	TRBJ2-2	TGTGCCTCGAAAACGGGAGAGGGCACCGGGGAGCTGTTTTTT	CASKTGEGTGELFF
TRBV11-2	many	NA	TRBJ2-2	TGTGCCAGCAGCCCGCAACTCACCGGGGAGCTGTTTTTT	CASSPQLTGELFF
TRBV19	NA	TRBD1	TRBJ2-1	TGTGCCACGACCCCAGGGGGCCGGTACAATGAGCAGTTCTTC	CATTPGGRYNEQFF
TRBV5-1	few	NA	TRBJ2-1	TGCGCCAGCAGCTCTGGACAGTTCAATGAGCAGTTCTTC	CASSSGQFNEQFF
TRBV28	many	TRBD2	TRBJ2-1	TGTGCCAGCGGAACCGGGACTAGCTACGCAGTTGAGCAGTTCTTC	CASGTGTSYAVEQFF
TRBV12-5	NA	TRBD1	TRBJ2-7	TGTGCTAGTGGTTTGGGCCTCCCGGGACAGGGGGCGAACTACGAGCGGTACTTC	CASGLGLPGQGANYERYF
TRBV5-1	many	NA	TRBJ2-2	TGCGCCAGCAGCTTGGTCCGCTTCACCGGGGAGCTGTTTTTT	CASSLVRFTGELFF
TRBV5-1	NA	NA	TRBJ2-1	TGCGCCAGCAGCCGCCAAGATTCCGCCGATCCGTTCTTC	CASSRQDSADPFF
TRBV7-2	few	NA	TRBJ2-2	TGTGCCAGCAGCTTGGATGGGATGGCCGGGGAGCTGTTTTTT	CASSLDGMAGELFF
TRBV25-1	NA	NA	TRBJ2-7	TGTGCCAGCAGTGAATGGGGAGCCTACGAGCAGTACTTC	CASSEWGAYEQYF
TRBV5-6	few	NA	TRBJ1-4	TGTGCCAGCAGCCACGGGGGAGGATTCGAAGGTGAAAAACTGTTTTTT	CASSHGGGFEGEKLFF
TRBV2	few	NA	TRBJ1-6	TGTGCCAGCAGTGAAGAAGGAGGTTATAATTCACCCCTCCACTTT	CASSEEGGYNSPLHF
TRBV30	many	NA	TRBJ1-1	TGTGCCTGGAGCGGACAAGGGGCTGAAGCTTTCTTT	CAWSGQGAEAFF
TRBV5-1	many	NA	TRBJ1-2	TGCGCCAGCAGCTTGGACCTGGGGACGGAAGCTAGGGGCTACACCTTC	CASSLDLGTEARGYTF
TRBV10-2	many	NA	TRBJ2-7	TGCGCCAGCAGTGAAGCAGAAAGCTCCTACGAGCAGTACTTC	CASSEAESSYEQYF
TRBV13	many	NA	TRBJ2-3	TGTGCCAGCAGCTTAAGCCTAGCCCGCGCTCCATCTACCACAGATACGCAGTATTTT	CASSLSLARAPSTTDTQYF
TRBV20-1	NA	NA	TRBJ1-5	TGCAGTGCTAGATGGGACGGCAACGGCAATCAGCCCCAGCATTTT	CSARWDGNGNQPQHF
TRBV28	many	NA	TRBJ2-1	TGTGCCAGCGAGTCGGGACACATCCCCTCCTACAATGAGCAGTTCTTC	CASESGHIPSYNEQFF
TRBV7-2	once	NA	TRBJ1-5	TGTGCCAGCAGCAGGTCGGACAGCCATAGCAATCAGCCCCAGCATTTT	CASSRSDSHSNQPQHF
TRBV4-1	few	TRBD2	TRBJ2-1	TGCGCCAGCAGCCACAGGACTAGCGCGGATGAGCAGTTCTTC	CASSHRTSADEQFF
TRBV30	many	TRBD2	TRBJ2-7	TGTGCCTGGAGTGTGTCGGGACTAGCAGTGTACGAGCAGTACTTC	CAWSVSGLAVYEQYF
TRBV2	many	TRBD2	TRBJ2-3	TGTGCCAGCAGTGAGACTAGCGGAGATCCAATTAATACGCAGTATTTT	CASSETSGDPINTQYF
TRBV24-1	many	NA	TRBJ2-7	TGTGCCACCAGTGATGCCATGAACGAGCAGTACTTC	CATSDAMNEQYF
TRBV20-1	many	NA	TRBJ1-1	TGCAGTGCTAGAGAGGCAGGGCGTATTGGCACTGAAGCTTTCTTT	CSAREAGRIGTEAFF
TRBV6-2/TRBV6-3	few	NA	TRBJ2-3	TGTGCCAGCAGTTACGCGGGATTGGGATCCGGAGCAGATACGCAGTATTTT	CASSYAGLGSGADTQYF
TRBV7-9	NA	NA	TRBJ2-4	TGTGTCAGCAGCTTAGTTCTGGGACTCTACAATGAGCAGTACTTC	CVSSLVLGLYNEQYF
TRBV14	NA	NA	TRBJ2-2	TGTGCCAGCAGCTTCCAACCCGCTAGCGACGGAGGCGGGGAGCTGTTTTTT	CASSFQPASDGGGELFF
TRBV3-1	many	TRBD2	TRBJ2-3	TGTGCCAGCAGCCATCTAGCGGGAGTAAGCACAGATACGCAGTATTTT	CASSHLAGVSTDTQYF
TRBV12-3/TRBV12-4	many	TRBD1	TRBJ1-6	TGTGCCAGCAGTACGAGGACAGGGAATTCACCCCTCCACTTT	CASSTRTGNSPLHF
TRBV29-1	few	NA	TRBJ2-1	TGCACCGCCCATGTTAGAGGGCCCGAATACAATGAGCAGTTCTTC	CTAHVRGPEYNEQFF
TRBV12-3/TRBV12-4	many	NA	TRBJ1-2	TGTGCCAGCAGTTTAGGCCAGGGCCGGAATGGCTACACCTTC	CASSLGQGRNGYTF
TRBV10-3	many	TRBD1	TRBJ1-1	TGTGCCATCTGCGATCGCCCGGGACAGGGTGCGGCTGAAGCTTTCTTT	CAICDRPGQGAAEAFF